The 3 T cell receptor beta chains given below trace back to one sample, sequenced in a study of control samples from healthy donors and cancer patients (TCRdb year 2020). Libraries came from the immunoSEQ multiplex PCR assay. TCRdb provides this immuneACCESS table in a form limited to in-frame rearrangements. Some clones are lacking; in checked studies, under half of them reflect an unresolved V gene, and why the rest are absent is not known. The sample contains 70,000 to 75,000 clones, approximately 94% of them found a single time. Over 2.5% of the sample is taken by the ten largest. The sequenced sample was blood. The receptors shown here come from a woman aged 30 to 39 in good health.

The V and J genes are TRBV5-6 and TRBJ2-1; the D gene could be TRBD1 or TRBD2 (6 bases each). Trimming removed 2 bases from V and 3 bases from J, with 9 bases in between. This CDR3 spans 14 amino acids. Germline CDR1 is SGHDT and CDR2 is YYEEEE. Here the CDR3 reads CASSFGGNYNEQFF. The CDR3 DNA reads TGTGCCAGCAGCTTCGGGGGCAACTACAATGAGCAGTTCTTC.

V usage is TRBV4-1 and J usage is TRBJ1-3; D not certain. Germline V gene lookup returns CDR1 MGHRA and CDR2 YSYEKL. Trimming removed 0 bases from V and 2 bases from J, with 8 bases in between. The CDR3 runs 15 residues. The CDR3 DNA reads TGCGCCAGCAGCCAAGATAGCCATCCTGGAAACACCATATATTTT. As protein: CASSQDSHPGNTIYF.

The gene calls are TRBV2 and TRBJ2-1; possibly TRBD1 for D (6 bases). CDR1 and CDR2 (germline): SNHLY, FYNNEI. The V end was cut by 5 bases, the J end by 7 bases, with 9 bases between. This CDR3 is built from 12 residues. The CDR3 bases are TGTGCCAGCAGTCAACAGGGAAATGAGCAGTTCTTC. As protein: CASSQQGNEQFF. Full variable domain (remainder filled in from reference TRBV2 and TRBJ2-1): EPEVTQTPSHQVTQMGQEVILRCVPISNHLYFYWYRQILGQKVEFLVSFYNNEISEKSEIFDDQFSVERPDGSNFTLKIRSTKLEDSAMYFCASSQQGNEQFFGPGTRLTVL.